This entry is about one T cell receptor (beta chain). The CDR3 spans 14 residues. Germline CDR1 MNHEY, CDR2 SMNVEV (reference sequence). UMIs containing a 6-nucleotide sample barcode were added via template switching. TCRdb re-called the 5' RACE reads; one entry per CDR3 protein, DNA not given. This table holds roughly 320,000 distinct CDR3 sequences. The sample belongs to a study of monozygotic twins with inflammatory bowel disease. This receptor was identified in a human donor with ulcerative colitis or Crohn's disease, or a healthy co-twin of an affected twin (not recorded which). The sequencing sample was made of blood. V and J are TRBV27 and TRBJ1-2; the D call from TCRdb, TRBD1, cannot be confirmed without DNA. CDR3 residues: CASKSQGRIYGYTF.